This is a list of T cell receptor beta chains from one sample in a study of cytomegalovirus exposure and HLA in healthy donors. The protocol was immunoSEQ multiplex PCR, while the TCRdb copy is restricted to in-frame clones and leaves out a portion. The sample shows 140,000 to 150,000 clones, around 80% of them seen only once. The sequencing input was PBMCs. These TCRs come from a middle-aged man in good health and CMV-seropositive. The CDR3 runs from the conserved cysteine through the conserved F or W. D genes are given only for firm matches. Clone size is given for some rows only: seen once, a few or many times, or a class if the clone is expanded.

j_call: TRBJ2-6
clone_size: .
d_call: .
v_call: TRBV5-6
cdr3_aa: CASTTLGGASRGANVLTF
cdr3_nt: TGTGCCAGCACCACCCTAGGGGGGGCAAGTCGGGGGGCCAACGTCCTGACTTTC

j_call: TRBJ1-3
clone_size: .
d_call: .
v_call: TRBV4-3
cdr3_aa: CASSQARFGNTIYF
cdr3_nt: TGCGCCAGCAGCCAAGCCAGATTCGGAAACACCATATATTTT

j_call: TRBJ2-6
clone_size: .
d_call: TRBD1
v_call: TRBV5-4
cdr3_aa: CASSPQGAGGANVLTF
cdr3_nt: TGTGCCAGCAGCCCACAGGGGGCAGGTGGGGCCAACGTCCTGACTTTC

j_call: TRBJ1-2
clone_size: few
d_call: .
v_call: TRBV7-9
cdr3_aa: CASSSVTPSIVNYGYTF
cdr3_nt: TGTGCCAGCAGCTCGGTTACCCCCTCTATTGTCAACTATGGCTACACCTTC

j_call: TRBJ1-1
clone_size: .
d_call: .
v_call: TRBV12-5
cdr3_aa: CASGPRVGATNTEAFF
cdr3_nt: TGTGCTAGTGGTCCTAGAGTTGGGGCTACCAACACTGAAGCTTTCTTT

j_call: TRBJ2-2
clone_size: .
d_call: .
v_call: TRBV21-1
cdr3_aa: CASSSNRTSGTGELFF
cdr3_nt: TGTGCCAGCAGCAGTAACAGGACTAGCGGCACCGGGGAGCTGTTTTTT

j_call: TRBJ2-7
clone_size: .
d_call: .
v_call: TRBV23-1
cdr3_aa: CARTGYEQYF
cdr3_nt: TGCGCCAGGACCGGGTACGAGCAGTACTTC

j_call: TRBJ1-4
clone_size: .
d_call: .
v_call: TRBV6-5
cdr3_aa: CASKAPWTEDEKLFF
cdr3_nt: TGTGCCAGCAAAGCTCCTTGGACGGAGGATGAAAAACTGTTTTTT

j_call: TRBJ2-7
clone_size: .
d_call: .
v_call: TRBV18
cdr3_aa: CASSNGTYPSDEQYF
cdr3_nt: TGTGCCAGCTCAAATGGGACTTATCCATCGGACGAGCAGTACTTC

j_call: TRBJ1-1
clone_size: .
d_call: TRBD1
v_call: TRBV19
cdr3_aa: CASSIRQGVTEAFF
cdr3_nt: TGTGCCAGTAGTATAAGACAGGGGGTTACTGAAGCTTTCTTT

j_call: TRBJ2-7
clone_size: .
d_call: .
v_call: TRBV7-2
cdr3_aa: CASASDFMSYEQYF
cdr3_nt: TGTGCCAGCGCCTCAGACTTCATGTCCTACGAGCAGTACTTC

j_call: TRBJ2-1
clone_size: .
d_call: TRBD2
v_call: TRBV28
cdr3_aa: CASSLGRGEQFF
cdr3_nt: TGTGCCAGCAGTTTAGGGAGGGGTGAGCAGTTCTTC

j_call: TRBJ2-3
clone_size: .
d_call: .
v_call: TRBV7-2
cdr3_aa: CASSLEFGTDTQYF
cdr3_nt: TGTGCCAGCAGCTTAGAGTTCGGGACAGATACGCAGTATTTT

j_call: TRBJ1-5
clone_size: .
d_call: .
v_call: TRBV2
cdr3_aa: CASSAVELNQPQHF
cdr3_nt: TGTGCCAGCAGCGCCGTCGAACTGAATCAGCCCCAGCATTTT

j_call: TRBJ2-3
clone_size: .
d_call: TRBD2
v_call: TRBV5-1
cdr3_aa: CASSLGTSDSTDTQYF
cdr3_nt: TGCGCCAGCAGCTTGGGGACTAGCGATAGCACAGATACGCAGTATTTT

j_call: TRBJ2-2
clone_size: once
d_call: TRBD2
v_call: TRBV11-2
cdr3_aa: CASSLGLAGELFF
cdr3_nt: TGTGCCAGCAGCTTGGGACTAGCCGGGGAGCTGTTTTTT

j_call: TRBJ1-2
clone_size: .
d_call: .
v_call: TRBV5-4
cdr3_aa: CASSLVTHPGYGYTF
cdr3_nt: TGTGCCAGCAGCTTGGTTACACATCCAGGCTATGGCTACACCTTC

j_call: TRBJ1-2
clone_size: .
d_call: .
v_call: TRBV6-5
cdr3_aa: CASSYQLTGEGYTF
cdr3_nt: TGTGCCAGCAGTTACCAATTGACAGGCGAAGGCTACACCTTC

j_call: TRBJ2-4
clone_size: .
d_call: .
v_call: TRBV2
cdr3_aa: CASSEQINIQYF
cdr3_nt: TGTGCCAGCAGTGAACAGATAAACATTCAGTACTTC

j_call: TRBJ1-6
clone_size: .
d_call: .
v_call: TRBV5-1
cdr3_aa: CASSSQGGNSPLHF
cdr3_nt: TGCGCCAGCAGCTCCCAGGGAGGTAATTCACCCCTCCACTTT

j_call: TRBJ2-7
clone_size: .
d_call: .
v_call: TRBV5-4
cdr3_aa: CASSRGASPPYYEQYF
cdr3_nt: TGTGCCAGCAGCCGCGGGGCCTCCCCCCCCTACTACGAGCAGTACTTC

j_call: TRBJ2-7
clone_size: .
d_call: TRBD1
v_call: TRBV11-1
cdr3_aa: CASSPGTGNEQYF
cdr3_nt: TGTGCCAGCAGCCCCGGGACAGGGAACGAGCAGTACTTC

j_call: TRBJ2-5
clone_size: .
d_call: TRBD2
v_call: TRBV6-5
cdr3_aa: CASKGSGRAETQYF
cdr3_nt: TGTGCCAGCAAGGGTAGCGGGAGGGCAGAGACCCAGTACTTC

j_call: TRBJ1-3
clone_size: .
d_call: .
v_call: TRBV4-1
cdr3_aa: CASSQASPGAGNTIYF
cdr3_nt: TGCGCCAGCAGCCAAGCTTCCCCAGGGGCTGGAAACACCATATATTTT

j_call: TRBJ2-2
clone_size: .
d_call: .
v_call: TRBV30
cdr3_aa: CASPCGQLIGELFF
cdr3_nt: TGTGCCTCTCCTTGCGGACAGCTAATCGGGGAGCTGTTTTTT

j_call: TRBJ2-7
clone_size: .
d_call: TRBD1
v_call: TRBV11-2
cdr3_aa: CASNPRQGAWVNEQYF
cdr3_nt: TGTGCCAGCAACCCGCGACAGGGGGCGTGGGTCAACGAGCAGTACTTC

j_call: TRBJ2-4
clone_size: .
d_call: .
v_call: TRBV13
cdr3_aa: CASSSRTLGVDSQYF
cdr3_nt: TGTGCCAGCAGCTCCCGGACCCTAGGCGTGGACAGTCAGTACTTC

j_call: TRBJ2-3
clone_size: .
d_call: TRBD2
v_call: TRBV27
cdr3_aa: CASRSLAGEGTDTQYF
cdr3_nt: TGTGCCAGCAGGAGTCTAGCGGGAGAGGGGACAGATACGCAGTATTTT

j_call: TRBJ2-5
clone_size: .
d_call: .
v_call: TRBV13
cdr3_aa: CASSLGPGGVVQETQYF
cdr3_nt: TGTGCCAGCAGCTTAGGCCCAGGCGGGGTCGTTCAAGAGACCCAGTACTTC

j_call: TRBJ1-5
clone_size: .
d_call: .
v_call: TRBV19
cdr3_aa: CASSIGTINQPQHF
cdr3_nt: TGTGCCAGTAGTATTGGGACAATCAATCAGCCCCAGCATTTT

j_call: TRBJ2-3
clone_size: .
d_call: .
v_call: TRBV7-9
cdr3_aa: CASSPGLSDTQYF
cdr3_nt: TGTGCCAGCAGCCCCGGTCTGTCGGATACGCAGTATTTT

j_call: TRBJ2-7
clone_size: .
d_call: .
v_call: TRBV11-2
cdr3_aa: CASSSVSSYEQYF
cdr3_nt: TGTGCCAGCAGCTCGGTGTCCTCCTACGAGCAGTACTTC

j_call: TRBJ2-5
clone_size: .
d_call: .
v_call: TRBV7-3
cdr3_aa: CASSLRREETQYF
cdr3_nt: TGTGCCAGCAGCTTAAGGAGGGAAGAGACCCAGTACTTC

j_call: TRBJ1-4
clone_size: .
d_call: .
v_call: TRBV28
cdr3_aa: CASLKGGKVEKLFF
cdr3_nt: TGTGCCAGTTTAAAAGGGGGAAAGGTCGAAAAACTGTTTTTT

j_call: TRBJ1-1
clone_size: once
d_call: .
v_call: TRBV19
cdr3_aa: CASSSDAGNTEAFF
cdr3_nt: TGTGCCAGTAGTAGCGACGCGGGTAACACTGAAGCTTTCTTT